These 29 T cell receptor beta chains originate from one sample sequenced in a study of graft-versus-host responses after intestinal transplantation (dated by TCRdb to about 2021). Their antigens are not known. Receptors were amplified or captured by the immunoSEQ multiplex PCR assay. TCRdb holds this immuneACCESS table with in-frame rearrangements only. Some clones are missing; in checked studies, unresolved V genes explain under half, and the rest has no known cause. Present in this sample are about 96,000 clones, 80% to 95% of which were seen just once. Roughly 0.17% of the sample lies in the top ten. The sample's time point label, decoded: cells obtained before transplantation from donor or recipient. Sequences were derived from unstimulated CD4+ T cells sorted from spleen or lymph node cells, sampled before intestinal transplant. All receptors derive from a human donor who received an intestinal transplant.

This chain joins TRBV5-1 and TRBJ1-1; tentative D call: TRBD1 (6 bases). Germline V CDR1 and CDR2: SGHRS, YFSETQ. The V end was cut by 0 bases, the J end by 5 bases, with 8 bases between. The CDR3 has 13 residues. The CDR3 DNA sequence: TGCGCCAGCAGCTTGGAGGGGGGGACTGAAGCTTTCTTT. This sequence encodes CASSLEGGTEAFF.

The chain uses TRBV19 and TRBJ1-5, with a possible D match to TRBD1 (5 bases). CDR1 LNHDA and CDR2 SQIVND come from the germline V gene (reference sequence). This CDR3 has 13 amino acids. V dropped 3 bases and J dropped 3 bases, with 6 bases sitting between them. CDR3 nucleotide sequence: TGTGCCAGTAGTATCAGGGACAATCAGCCCCAGCATTTT. Its translation is CASSIRDNQPQHF.

This chain links TRBV7-6 with TRBJ1-2; 7 bases line up with TRBD1. The CDR3 contains 15 residues. J lost 4 bases, V lost 5 bases, and 10 bases had no gene match. Germline V lookup: CDR1 SGHVS, CDR2 FNYEAQ. The CDR3 region is CASSPVRQGPYGYTF. CDR3 DNA sequence: TGTGCCAGCAGCCCGGTCCGACAGGGCCCCTATGGCTACACCTTC.

This rearrangement joins TRBV29-1 to TRBJ2-5, with 7 bases identical to TRBD1. The DNA end lines up better with TRBJ2-7; the J call may be wrong. The CDR3 loop spans 15 amino acids. Germline assignment: CDR1 SQVTM and CDR2 ANQGSEA. The chain's CDR3 is CSVKVGQMSSYEQYF. DNA of the CDR3: TGCAGCGTTAAGGTGGGACAGATGAGCTCCTACGAGCAGTACTTC.

The V call is TRBV4-2, the J call TRBJ2-3, with 10 nucleotides matching TRBD2. V trimming: 2 bases; J trimming: 3 bases; junction bases outside the gene matches: 2. The CDR3 has 15 amino acids. Germline V lookup: CDR1 LGHNA, CDR2 YNFKEQ. The CDR3 DNA follows: TGTGCCAGCAGCCAACGGACTAGCGGTACAGATACGCAGTATTTT. This codes for CASSQRTSGTDTQYF.

The chain has TRBV19 and TRBJ1-1; D is uncertain. CDR1 LNHDA and CDR2 SQIVND come from the germline V gene (reference sequence). Between the trimmed V and J ends, which lost 0 bases and 5 bases, there was a span of 19 bases. The CDR3 covers 17 residues. The CDR3 sequence: CASSIDPPFGKRTEAFF. CDR3 nucleotide sequence: TGTGCCAGTAGTATAGACCCCCCTTTCGGGAAGAGAACTGAAGCTTTCTTT. The variable domain in full, with the rest retrieved from reference TRBV19 and TRBJ1-1, is DGGITQSPKYLFRKEGQNVTLSCEQNLNHDAMYWYRQDPGQGLRLIYYSQIVNDFQKGDIAEGYSVSREKKESFPLTVTSAQKNPTAFYLCASSIDPPFGKRTEAFFGQGTRLTVV.

J is TRBJ2-1 and V is TRBV9, with 7 bases lining up with TRBD2. This CDR3 region has 15 residues. The germline V gene encodes CDR1 SGDLS and CDR2 YYNGEE. The V segment lost 0 bases and the J segment 6 bases; nucleotides outside the gene matches: 6. The CDR3 DNA reads TGTGCCAGCAGCGTAGAGGCGGGACTAAGCAATGAGCAGTTCTTC. Protein: CASSVEAGLSNEQFF. Variable domain in full (rest from reference TRBV9 and TRBJ2-1): DSGVTQTPKHLITATGQRVTLRCSPRSGDLSVYWYQQSLDQGLQFLIQYYNGEERAKGNILERFSAQQFPDLHSELNLSSLELGDSALYFCASSVEAGLSNEQFFGPGTRLTVL.

The chain links TRBV6-1 to TRBJ1-1; D remains ambiguous. With 4 bases removed from V and 1 base from J, the gap between germline ends came to 10 bases. This CDR3 spans 14 amino acids. The germline CDR1 and CDR2 sequences are MNHNS and SASEGT. CDR3 residues: CASSVVSGNTEAFF. In DNA, the CDR3 is TGTGCCAGCAGTGTTGTTTCCGGGAACACTGAAGCTTTCTTT.

The genes are TRBV15 and TRBJ1-5, with D possibly TRBD1 on 6 matching bases. This CDR3 has 17 amino acids. Per the germline V gene, CDR1 is LNHNV and CDR2 is YYDKDF (reference sequence). The germline V and J ends were trimmed by 0 bases and 0 bases, with 12 bases remaining between them. The CDR3 loop reads CATSRDWAGDSNQPQHF. CDR3 nucleotides: TGTGCCACCAGCAGAGATTGGGCAGGGGATAGCAATCAGCCCCAGCATTTT. The full variable domain, with the rest looked up from reference TRBV15 and TRBJ1-5, is DAMVIQNPRYQVTQFGKPVTLSCSQTLNHNVMYWYQQKSSQAPKLLFHYYDKDFNNEADTPDNFQSRRPNTSFCFLDIRSPGLGDTAMYLCATSRDWAGDSNQPQHFGDGTRLSIL.

This clone came up once. V and J are TRBV29-1 and TRBJ1-1; D is unresolved. CDR3 length: 11 amino acids. The germline V gene has CDR1 SQVTM and CDR2 ANQGSEA. V was cut by 5 bases and J by 2 bases, with 6 bases left in between. CDR3 coding DNA: TGCAGCGTTTCAGGTAACACTGAAGCTTTCTTT. This encodes CSVSGNTEAFF.

The chain combines TRBV4-3 with TRBJ2-1; no firm D call. The CDR3 is 16 residues long. Germline values: CDR1 LGHNA, CDR2 YSLEER. Trimming took 4 bases from V and 2 from J, leaving 15 bases between them. The CDR3 coding sequence is TGCGCCAGCAGCCGAAAAGACACGACCGCCTACAATGAGCAGTTCTTC. Protein product: CASSRKDTTAYNEQFF.

The chain has TRBV6-1 and TRBJ2-7; perhaps TRBD1 as D (6 bases). Trimming removed 11 bases at V and 4 bases at J, with 21 bases between. The CDR3 contains 14 residues. Germline V gives CDR1 MNHNS, CDR2 SASEGT. The CDR3 region is CACLTTGGRYEQYF. In DNA, the CDR3 is TGTGCCTGTCTCACGACAGGCGGACGGTACGAGCAGTACTTC.

V gene TRBV19 combines with J gene TRBJ1-5; D is perhaps TRBD1 (5 bases). The CDR3 runs 15 residues. Germline CDR1 is LNHDA and CDR2 is SQIVND (reference sequence). Trimming removed 2 bases at V and 9 bases at J, with 17 bases between. The DNA of the CDR3 is TGTGCCAGTAGTATAAATGGTCAGGGTTCTGGGCCCCAGCATTTT. Translation gives CASSINGQGSGPQHF.

The chain couples TRBV4-2 to TRBJ2-7; tentatively, D is TRBD2 (6 bases). CDR3 length: 13 amino acids. Germline CDR1 reads LGHNA; CDR2 reads YNFKEQ. V lost 5 bases, J lost 7 bases, and 15 bases lay in between. The CDR3 DNA is TGTGCCAGCAGCTCCCTCCGGCGGGGTGAGCAGTACTTC. As protein: CASSSLRRGEQYF.

This clone has a single count. V gene TRBV6-1 combines with J gene TRBJ2-2, with D perhaps matching TRBD2 (6 bases). Trimming shortened V by 2 bases and J by 1 base, and 8 bases separated the two germline ends. The CDR3 loop spans 15 amino acids. The germline V gene has CDR1 MNHNS and CDR2 SASEGT. The CDR3 bases are TGTGCCAGCAGTGAATTCGGGGGGAACACCGGGGAGCTGTTTTTT. It yields the protein CASSEFGGNTGELFF.

CDR3 region: CASSLDGQPNQPQHF. CDR3 nucleotides: TGCGCCAGCAGCTTGGACGGACAGCCCAATCAGCCCCAGCATTTT. The V and J genes are TRBV5-1 and TRBJ1-5, with a tentative D call TRBD1 (6 bases). With 0 bases removed from V and 3 bases from J, the gap between germline ends came to 10 bases. This CDR3 region has 15 residues. Germline V CDR1 and CDR2: SGHRS, YFSETQ.

This chain connects TRBV2 to TRBJ2-2, with 8 bases that match TRBD1. CDR3 length: 14 residues. Germline V lookup: CDR1 SNHLY, CDR2 FYNNEI. V trimming: 6 bases; J trimming: 6 bases; junction bases outside the gene matches: 6. DNA for the CDR3: TGTGCCAGCAGATGGGACAGGCTGGCCGGGGAGCTGTTTTTT. Amino acids: CASRWDRLAGELFF.

This clone was observed once. V is TRBV11-3 and J is TRBJ2-1; D possibly corresponds to TRBD1 (6 bases). Germline loops: CDR1 SGHNT, CDR2 YENEEA. Between the trimmed V and J ends, which lost 5 bases and 3 bases, there was a span of 17 bases. CDR3 length equals 16 residues. The CDR3 loop is CASSRRTDLLYNEQFF. The CDR3, as DNA: TGTGCCAGCAGCCGACGGACAGACTTACTCTACAATGAGCAGTTCTTC. The full variable domain, completed using reference TRBV11-3 and TRBJ2-1, is EAGVVQSPRYKIIEKKQPVAFWCNPISGHNTLYWYLQNLGQGPELLIRYENEEAVDDSQLPKDRFSAERLKGVDSTLKIQPAELGDSAVYLCASSRRTDLLYNEQFFGPGTRLTVL.

The V call is TRBV7-9, the J call TRBJ2-5, with 8 bases identical to TRBD1. CDR3 length equals 16 residues. CDR1 and CDR2 (germline): SEHNR, FQNEAQ (reference sequence). V was pared by 4 bases and J by 0 bases, with 7 bases of the junction left unmatched. CDR3 protein: CASSSGTGPYQETQYF. CDR3 bases: TGTGCCAGCAGCTCCGGGACAGGCCCGTACCAAGAGACCCAGTACTTC. Variable domain in full (rest from reference TRBV7-9 and TRBJ2-5): DTGVSQNPRHKITKRGQNVTFRCDPISEHNRLYWYRQTLGQGPEFLTYFQNEAQLEKSRLLSDRFSAERPKGSFSTLEIQRTEQGDSAMYLCASSSGTGPYQETQYFGPGTRLLVL.

V and J are TRBV14 and TRBJ1-1, with D perhaps matching TRBD1 (5 bases). Germline CDR1 SGHDN, CDR2 FVKESK. This CDR3 is 14 amino acids long. V was pared by 4 bases and J by 4 bases, with 13 bases between. CDR3 nucleotide sequence: TGTGCCAGCAGCCGCAATTTACAGGTCACTGAAGCTTTCTTT. It encodes CASSRNLQVTEAFF.

The rearrangement links TRBV14 to TRBJ1-6, with D unresolved. Germline assignment: CDR1 SGHDN and CDR2 FVKESK. The V and J ends lost 4 bases and 0 bases respectively, with 7 bases between them. CDR3 length: 15 amino acids. In DNA, the CDR3 is TGTGCCAGCAGCCCTCCGGGCTCCTATAATTCACCCCTCCACTTT. Translated: CASSPPGSYNSPLHF.

The chain carries TRBV6-6 and TRBJ2-3, with TRBD1 matching 8 bases. Looked up from germline, CDR1 is MNHNY and CDR2 is SVGAGI (reference sequence). The J segment lost 7 bases and the V segment lost 6 bases, leaving 12 bases of the junction unmatched. The CDR3 spans 15 residues. The CDR3 DNA sequence: TGTGCCAGCAGCCACCTGCCAGGGGGCGGGAATACGCAGTATTTT. This encodes CASSHLPGGGNTQYF.

This chain links TRBV5-6 with TRBJ2-1, with TRBD2 matching over 9 bases. Trimming cost V 6 bases and J 4 bases; bases outside gene matches: 8. The CDR3 consists of 15 residues. Germline loops: CDR1 SGHDT, CDR2 YYEEEE. The CDR3 DNA follows: TGTGCCAGCAACCGGGGACTAGCTTTTTACAATGAGCAGTTCTTC. Encoded protein: CASNRGLAFYNEQFF.

The CDR3 bases are TGTGCCAGTAGCAGAACTAGACAGGGTCACTACGAGCAGTACTTC. This sequence encodes CASSRTRQGHYEQYF. This sequence joins TRBV19 and TRBJ2-7, with 7 bases identical to TRBD1. V dropped 6 bases and J dropped 3; count of bases not matched to a gene: 11. The CDR3 has 15 amino acids. In germline, CDR1 is LNHDA, CDR2 SQIVND (reference sequence).

The chain is built from TRBV7-2 and TRBJ2-7; 12 bases are shared with TRBD1. Germline values: CDR1 SGHTA, CDR2 FQGNSA. V lost 1 base and J lost 4; bases outside the gene matches: 2. The CDR3 covers 15 residues. The CDR3 loop reads CASSLVGQGAYEQYF. As DNA, the CDR3 is TGTGCCAGCAGCTTAGTGGGACAGGGGGCTTACGAGCAGTACTTC. Supplemented by reference TRBV7-2 and TRBJ2-7, the full variable domain reads GAGVSQSPSNKVTEKGKDVELRCDPISGHTALYWYRQSLGQGLEFLIYFQGNSAPDKSGLPSDRFSAERTGGSVSTLTIQRTQQEDSAVYLCASSLVGQGAYEQYFGPGTRLTVT.

The gene calls are TRBV19 and TRBJ1-1, with D perhaps TRBD1 (5 bases). Trimming removed 3 bases at V and 3 bases at J, with 8 bases between. Germline lookup yields CDR1 LNHDA and CDR2 SQIVND (reference sequence). The CDR3 sequence is 13 residues long. The CDR3 DNA follows: TGTGCCAGTAGTATGTGGGGGGACACTGAAGCTTTCTTT. Protein sequence: CASSMWGDTEAFF.

This clone was counted a few times. The chain is built from TRBV6-5 and TRBJ1-3; a possible D gene is TRBD1 (6 bases). Germline loops: CDR1 MNHEY, CDR2 SVGAGI. This CDR3 spans 14 amino acids. The ends were cut back, 6 bases at V and 2 bases at J, with 11 bases in the middle. DNA for the CDR3: TGTGCCAGCAGGGATGGACAGACTGGAAACACCATATATTTT. Its protein is CASRDGQTGNTIYF.

The V and J genes are TRBV30 and TRBJ2-2; maybe TRBD2 (6 bases). In germline, CDR1 is GTSNPN, CDR2 SVGIG (reference sequence). V lost 2 bases and J 5 bases, leaving 12 bases between the germline ends. This CDR3 contains 14 residues. The CDR3 DNA is TGTGCCTGGAGTCGACTAGTTATTACCGGGGAGCTGTTTTTT. Its translation is CAWSRLVITGELFF. Full variable domain (rest looked up from reference TRBV30 and TRBJ2-2): SQTIHQWPATLVQPVGSPLSLECTVEGTSNPNLYWYRQAAGRGLQLLFYSVGIGQISSEVPQNLSASRPQDRQFILSSKKLLLSDSGFYLCAWSRLVITGELFFGEGSRLTVL.

The gene calls are TRBV19 and TRBJ2-3, with TRBD1 identical over 8 bases. The CDR3 is 17 amino acids. The germline V gene encodes CDR1 LNHDA and CDR2 SQIVND (reference sequence). J lost 2 bases, V lost 5 bases, and 12 bases had no gene match. The CDR3 DNA sequence: TGTGCCAGTAGTCTCACTACCGGGACAGGACTCACAGATACGCAGTATTTT. Protein product: CASSLTTGTGLTDTQYF.